The following is a T cell receptor beta chain sequence with its context. Its recognized antigen is unknown. The cohort consisted of approximately 670 healthy bone marrow donors. At the time of sampling, every cohort member was nominally healthy, though immune exposures that went unrecorded were likely present. The donor tested CMV seropositive, placing the donor among the 250 to 300 seropositive members of the cohort. A peripheral blood sample was provided by each donor, and peripheral blood mononuclear cells were used for TCR beta sequencing. Genomic DNA extraction from the blood cell samples was performed with the Qiagen DNeasy Blood Extraction Kit. These data originate in a study of cytomegalovirus exposure and HLA in healthy donors (dated by TCRdb to about 2017). General notes on the study: According to an earlier analysis of 550 to 700 of the donors, about 170 million T cells yielded 100 million or so unique TCR beta sequences and about 300 Gb of sequence data. Roughly 320 gigabases of sequencing data and around 90 million unique TCR sequences made up an early release that covered several hundred HLA-typed donors. Among the roughly 390 genotyped donors, approximately 82% belonged to the genetic ancestry cluster associated with self-reported Caucasian donors. The study aimed to test whether cataloging public T cell receptors could reveal signatures of past pathogen exposure. The T cell repertoires of 666 subjects were profiled by immunosequencing and related to cytomegalovirus serostatus. Besides the first cohort of roughly 660 subjects, a separate validation cohort made up of 90 to 150 different subjects was used. The study combined high-throughput TCR immunosequencing, statistical association of individual TCRs with disease status, and machine learning to predict cytomegalovirus infection status. In a later analysis, previously published TCR beta repertoires from about 640 donors were re-analyzed and high-resolution HLA genotyping was added so that TCR occurrence patterns could be studied. The later analysis used no new phenotypic data to find candidate immune exposures, relying instead on TCR beta sequences and their occurrence across donors. An earlier analysis of several hundred of the donors applied high-throughput TCR beta sequencing to assess whether each TCR beta V gene segment acted as functional or pseudogenic. Donor age, sex, ethnicity and CMV serostatus were collected together with the repertoire data. A later genetic analysis took genome-wide SNP genotypes for about 55% of the 666 donors and used that subset as a discovery cohort. All discovery cohort repertoires had been generated on a single sequencing platform. HLA typing included class I and class II loci at four-digit resolution. Typing coverage differed by locus: A, B, C, DRB1 and DQB1 were typed in roughly 620-630 donors, DQA1 in around 500, DPA1 in approximately 610, and DPB1 in about 450. About 5 DR-DQ haplotypes were handled as single units for association and clustering, since linkage in the cohort was strong. Among 300 to 500 genotyped donors of the cohort, an average of approximately 200,000 unique TCR beta nucleotide sequences was sequenced per donor, of which 15% to 20% were non-productive.

CDR1 SGDLS and CDR2 YYNGEE are derived from the germline V gene. Germline trimming: 3 bases from V, 10 bases from J; junction bases outside gene matches: 6. The CDR3 runs 13 amino acids, cysteine and phenylalanine included. The kept DNA is CDR3 alone, 39 bases in frame from the first base. The investigation overall reported the following: It was suggested by the authors that the approach could potentially be generalized to other disease states and immunological phenotypes. Compared with equally common non-associated chains, HLA-associated TCR beta chains in a later analysis were more clonally expanded and had lower generation probabilities. A later analysis found that TCR association rates varied across HLA loci, with DRB1 alleles showing the most associated TCRs and HLA-C alleles the fewest. Roughly 17 rarely observed V segments, including chromosome 9 orphons, were excluded from the earlier analysis of approximately 500 of the donors because counts were too low. V-gene and J-gene trimming of TCR beta chains was associated with a missense DCLRE1C variant in a later genetic analysis, and the association was replicated in an independent cohort. HLA typing was unavailable for some donors at each locus, so association tests used only the typed subset. Correlated functional status among segregating V segments might reflect linkage disequilibrium, but an unknown experimental factor could not be ruled out. Compared with the roughly 720-donor mean, donors in an Asian-associated ancestry cluster had fewer N-insertions in productive TCRs, according to a later genetic analysis. When HLA alleles, especially DR and DQ, strongly co-occurred, attributing TCR associations to individual alleles was difficult. Most CMV-associated TCR beta chains appeared to be HLA-restricted in a later analysis, and the HLA associations seemed to be driven largely by CMV exposure. A later analysis associated about 18,000 TCR beta sequences with specific HLA alleles at a false discovery rate of 0.05. The sequencing pipeline was judged likely to have produced a cluster of highly shared sequence variants as a technical artifact. The study listed 164 TCR beta chains as associated with cytomegalovirus. The classifier was reported to diagnose cytomegalovirus status with high specificity and sensitivity in both the original and validation cohorts. Broadly in line with IMGT annotations, most TCR beta V segments showed up in productive rearrangements about 87% or about 30% of the time in an earlier analysis of some 590 of the donors. A further reported finding was that TCR beta sequences accurately predicted the HLA-A and HLA-B alleles for most subjects in the first cohort. Immune exposure information for the cohort was limited to CMV serostatus. Several of the top co-occurrence clusters appeared to be linked to parvovirus B19, influenza, CMV and Epstein-Barr virus, according to a later analysis. This cohort had only TCR beta chains sequenced, and the lack of alpha or paired-chain data limited which features could be detected. Some IMGT-functional V segments, including TRBV6-2 and TRBV6-3, could not be told apart with the 87-base-pair reads, so those segments were excluded. Most TCR sequences were observed very rarely across donors, whereas some public TCRs were present in many individuals. Roughly uniform sequencing depth across donors was assumed in presence/absence analyses, although this assumption may not hold. In vitro tests confirmed that a few of the cytomegalovirus-associated TCR beta chains recognize cytomegalovirus antigens.

Libraries came from the immunoSEQ multiplex PCR assay. The multiplex PCR relied on a mix of 60 forward primers for TCR Vbeta segments and 13 reverse primers for TCR Jbeta segments. Amplification of the CDR3 region of rearranged TCR beta genes was performed with a multiplex PCR assay on genomic DNA. Amplified TCR beta libraries were sequenced as 87-base-pair reads on the Illumina HiSeq System. The authors' pipeline ran thus. A later analysis counted approximately 74 million unique TCR beta chains across the 550 to 750 repertoires, and some 11 million of these chains were shared by at least two donors. A nearest-neighbor algorithm error-corrected the raw reads and collapsed the reads into unique sequences, merging closely related sequences to remove PCR and sequencing errors. Alignment of CDR3 sequences to IMGT reference sequences was used to assign V, D and J gene segments. For a sequence to be retained, at least a six-nucleotide match to both a V gene segment and a J gene segment was required. Rearrangements were called productive when the CDR3 lacked stop codons and stayed in frame with V and J; all others were non-productive. CDR3 was defined according to IMGT convention as the region running from the second conserved V-encoded cysteine to the conserved J-encoded phenylalanine. The earlier analysis of about 570 of the donors excluded any sequence lacking an unambiguous match to a single V gene segment. An earlier analysis of about 590 of the donors classified V segments as functional when productive rearrangements were above 56.7% and as segregating when the standard deviation between donors was above 5%. A statistical classification framework was built to diagnose cytomegalovirus status from the catalog of TCR beta chain sequences. A later analysis assigned V and J genes by comparing TCR nucleotide sequences with IMGT/GENE-DB human TR gene sequences. Using the TCRdist pipeline, a later analysis assigned CDR3 sequences along with most-parsimonious VDJ recombination scenarios. In a later analysis, each TCR beta chain was defined by its CDR3 amino acid sequence together with its V-gene family, and reads lacking a unique V-gene family were excluded. A later analysis removed 550 to 700 highly shared, low-generation-probability nucleotide sequences to deal with suspected cross-contamination and a sequencing artifact. A later analysis calculated a clonal expansion index for each public chain from normalized within-repertoire ranks of inferred template counts. In a later analysis, generation probabilities were computed using a VDJ recombination model fitted to out-of-frame rearrangements, and the results were checked against IGoR. A later analysis scored TCR-TCR, TCR-HLA and TCR-CMV co-occurrence with hypergeometric tests, applying a repertoire-size bias correction to TCR pairs. False discovery rates were estimated in a later analysis by permuting HLA or CMV assignments 20 times. In a later analysis, co-occurring TCRs were grouped using DBSCAN, with TCRdist sequence similarity added in when clustering inside HLA-allele-positive subsets. Repertoires with fewer than 30,000 or more than 120,000 public chains, plus five repertoires with anomalous nucleotide sharing, were excluded from co-occurrence clustering. As stored in TCRdb, this immuneACCESS dataset retains in-frame rearrangements with V and J assigned. A fraction of the clones does not appear; measured against another copy, unresolved V genes explain less than half of the discrepancy, and the remainder lacks a known reason. V and J calls plus clone size are reproduced from that table; the DNA served to infer D and trimming. This sample's listing comprises more than 45,000 clones. The ten largest clones take up around 12% of the sample.

The TCR originated in a woman aged 60-75 years in good health and CMV-seropositive. The specimen was PBMCs. This chain is built from TRBV9 and TRBJ2-4, with TRBD1 identical over 8 junction bases. DNA sequence: TGTGCCAGCAGCGATGGGACAGGACCAATTCAGTACTTC. It specifies CASSDGTGPIQYF.